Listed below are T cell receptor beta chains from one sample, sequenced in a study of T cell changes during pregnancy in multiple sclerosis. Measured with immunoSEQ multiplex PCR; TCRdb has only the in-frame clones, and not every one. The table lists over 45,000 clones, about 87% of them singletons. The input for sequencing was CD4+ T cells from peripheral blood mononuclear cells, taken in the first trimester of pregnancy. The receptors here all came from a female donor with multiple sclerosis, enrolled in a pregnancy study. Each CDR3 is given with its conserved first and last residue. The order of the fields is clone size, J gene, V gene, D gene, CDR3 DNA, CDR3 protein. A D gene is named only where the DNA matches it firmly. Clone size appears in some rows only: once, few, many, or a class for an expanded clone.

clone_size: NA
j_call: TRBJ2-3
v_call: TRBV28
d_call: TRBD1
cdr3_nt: TGTGCCAGCAGGGGGGCGGGACAGGGGCTGGATACGCAGTATTTT
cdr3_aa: CASRGAGQGLDTQYF

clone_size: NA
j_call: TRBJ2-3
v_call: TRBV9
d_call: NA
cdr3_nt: TGTGCCAGCAGCGCTAGCCTGCGGGCCGATAGCACAGATACGCAGTATTTT
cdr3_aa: CASSASLRADSTDTQYF

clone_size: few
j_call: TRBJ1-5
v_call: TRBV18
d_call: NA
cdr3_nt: TGTGCCAGCTCACCAGAGAGCAATCAGCCCCAGCATTTT
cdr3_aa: CASSPESNQPQHF

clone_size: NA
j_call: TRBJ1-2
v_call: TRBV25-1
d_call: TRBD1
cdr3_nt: TGTGCCAGCCGGGGACAGCCCTTGGGCTACACCTTC
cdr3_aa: CASRGQPLGYTF

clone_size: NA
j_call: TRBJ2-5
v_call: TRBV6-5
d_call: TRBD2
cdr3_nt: TGTGCCAGCAACGGACTAGCGGGCGGGGAAGAGACCCAGTACTTC
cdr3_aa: CASNGLAGGEETQYF

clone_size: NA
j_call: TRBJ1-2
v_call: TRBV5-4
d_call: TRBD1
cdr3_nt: TGTGCCAGCAGCTTGGGCGACAGGGGAGTAGGCTACACCTTC
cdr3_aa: CASSLGDRGVGYTF

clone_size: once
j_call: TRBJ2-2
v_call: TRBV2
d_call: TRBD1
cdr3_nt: TGTGCCAGCAGTGAAGCTGGGACAGGGTCCGGGGAGCTGTTTTTT
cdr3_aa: CASSEAGTGSGELFF

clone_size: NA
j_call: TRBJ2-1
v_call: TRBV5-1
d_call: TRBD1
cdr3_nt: TGCGCCAGCAGCCTACGACAGGGGCCGGGAGAGCAGTTCTTC
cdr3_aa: CASSLRQGPGEQFF

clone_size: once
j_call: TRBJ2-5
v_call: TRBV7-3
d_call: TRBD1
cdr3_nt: TGTGCCAGCAGCCGGAAAAAGGGGGCCCAAGAGACCCAGTACTTC
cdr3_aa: CASSRKKGAQETQYF

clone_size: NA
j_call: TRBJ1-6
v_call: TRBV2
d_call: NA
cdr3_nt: TGTGCCAGCAGTGAAGGGCTGATGTATAATTCACCCCTCCACTTT
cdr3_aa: CASSEGLMYNSPLHF

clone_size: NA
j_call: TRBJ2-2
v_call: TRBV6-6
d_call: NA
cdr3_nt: TGTGCCAGCAGTTATGTCTCCGGGGAGCTGTTTTTT
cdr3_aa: CASSYVSGELFF